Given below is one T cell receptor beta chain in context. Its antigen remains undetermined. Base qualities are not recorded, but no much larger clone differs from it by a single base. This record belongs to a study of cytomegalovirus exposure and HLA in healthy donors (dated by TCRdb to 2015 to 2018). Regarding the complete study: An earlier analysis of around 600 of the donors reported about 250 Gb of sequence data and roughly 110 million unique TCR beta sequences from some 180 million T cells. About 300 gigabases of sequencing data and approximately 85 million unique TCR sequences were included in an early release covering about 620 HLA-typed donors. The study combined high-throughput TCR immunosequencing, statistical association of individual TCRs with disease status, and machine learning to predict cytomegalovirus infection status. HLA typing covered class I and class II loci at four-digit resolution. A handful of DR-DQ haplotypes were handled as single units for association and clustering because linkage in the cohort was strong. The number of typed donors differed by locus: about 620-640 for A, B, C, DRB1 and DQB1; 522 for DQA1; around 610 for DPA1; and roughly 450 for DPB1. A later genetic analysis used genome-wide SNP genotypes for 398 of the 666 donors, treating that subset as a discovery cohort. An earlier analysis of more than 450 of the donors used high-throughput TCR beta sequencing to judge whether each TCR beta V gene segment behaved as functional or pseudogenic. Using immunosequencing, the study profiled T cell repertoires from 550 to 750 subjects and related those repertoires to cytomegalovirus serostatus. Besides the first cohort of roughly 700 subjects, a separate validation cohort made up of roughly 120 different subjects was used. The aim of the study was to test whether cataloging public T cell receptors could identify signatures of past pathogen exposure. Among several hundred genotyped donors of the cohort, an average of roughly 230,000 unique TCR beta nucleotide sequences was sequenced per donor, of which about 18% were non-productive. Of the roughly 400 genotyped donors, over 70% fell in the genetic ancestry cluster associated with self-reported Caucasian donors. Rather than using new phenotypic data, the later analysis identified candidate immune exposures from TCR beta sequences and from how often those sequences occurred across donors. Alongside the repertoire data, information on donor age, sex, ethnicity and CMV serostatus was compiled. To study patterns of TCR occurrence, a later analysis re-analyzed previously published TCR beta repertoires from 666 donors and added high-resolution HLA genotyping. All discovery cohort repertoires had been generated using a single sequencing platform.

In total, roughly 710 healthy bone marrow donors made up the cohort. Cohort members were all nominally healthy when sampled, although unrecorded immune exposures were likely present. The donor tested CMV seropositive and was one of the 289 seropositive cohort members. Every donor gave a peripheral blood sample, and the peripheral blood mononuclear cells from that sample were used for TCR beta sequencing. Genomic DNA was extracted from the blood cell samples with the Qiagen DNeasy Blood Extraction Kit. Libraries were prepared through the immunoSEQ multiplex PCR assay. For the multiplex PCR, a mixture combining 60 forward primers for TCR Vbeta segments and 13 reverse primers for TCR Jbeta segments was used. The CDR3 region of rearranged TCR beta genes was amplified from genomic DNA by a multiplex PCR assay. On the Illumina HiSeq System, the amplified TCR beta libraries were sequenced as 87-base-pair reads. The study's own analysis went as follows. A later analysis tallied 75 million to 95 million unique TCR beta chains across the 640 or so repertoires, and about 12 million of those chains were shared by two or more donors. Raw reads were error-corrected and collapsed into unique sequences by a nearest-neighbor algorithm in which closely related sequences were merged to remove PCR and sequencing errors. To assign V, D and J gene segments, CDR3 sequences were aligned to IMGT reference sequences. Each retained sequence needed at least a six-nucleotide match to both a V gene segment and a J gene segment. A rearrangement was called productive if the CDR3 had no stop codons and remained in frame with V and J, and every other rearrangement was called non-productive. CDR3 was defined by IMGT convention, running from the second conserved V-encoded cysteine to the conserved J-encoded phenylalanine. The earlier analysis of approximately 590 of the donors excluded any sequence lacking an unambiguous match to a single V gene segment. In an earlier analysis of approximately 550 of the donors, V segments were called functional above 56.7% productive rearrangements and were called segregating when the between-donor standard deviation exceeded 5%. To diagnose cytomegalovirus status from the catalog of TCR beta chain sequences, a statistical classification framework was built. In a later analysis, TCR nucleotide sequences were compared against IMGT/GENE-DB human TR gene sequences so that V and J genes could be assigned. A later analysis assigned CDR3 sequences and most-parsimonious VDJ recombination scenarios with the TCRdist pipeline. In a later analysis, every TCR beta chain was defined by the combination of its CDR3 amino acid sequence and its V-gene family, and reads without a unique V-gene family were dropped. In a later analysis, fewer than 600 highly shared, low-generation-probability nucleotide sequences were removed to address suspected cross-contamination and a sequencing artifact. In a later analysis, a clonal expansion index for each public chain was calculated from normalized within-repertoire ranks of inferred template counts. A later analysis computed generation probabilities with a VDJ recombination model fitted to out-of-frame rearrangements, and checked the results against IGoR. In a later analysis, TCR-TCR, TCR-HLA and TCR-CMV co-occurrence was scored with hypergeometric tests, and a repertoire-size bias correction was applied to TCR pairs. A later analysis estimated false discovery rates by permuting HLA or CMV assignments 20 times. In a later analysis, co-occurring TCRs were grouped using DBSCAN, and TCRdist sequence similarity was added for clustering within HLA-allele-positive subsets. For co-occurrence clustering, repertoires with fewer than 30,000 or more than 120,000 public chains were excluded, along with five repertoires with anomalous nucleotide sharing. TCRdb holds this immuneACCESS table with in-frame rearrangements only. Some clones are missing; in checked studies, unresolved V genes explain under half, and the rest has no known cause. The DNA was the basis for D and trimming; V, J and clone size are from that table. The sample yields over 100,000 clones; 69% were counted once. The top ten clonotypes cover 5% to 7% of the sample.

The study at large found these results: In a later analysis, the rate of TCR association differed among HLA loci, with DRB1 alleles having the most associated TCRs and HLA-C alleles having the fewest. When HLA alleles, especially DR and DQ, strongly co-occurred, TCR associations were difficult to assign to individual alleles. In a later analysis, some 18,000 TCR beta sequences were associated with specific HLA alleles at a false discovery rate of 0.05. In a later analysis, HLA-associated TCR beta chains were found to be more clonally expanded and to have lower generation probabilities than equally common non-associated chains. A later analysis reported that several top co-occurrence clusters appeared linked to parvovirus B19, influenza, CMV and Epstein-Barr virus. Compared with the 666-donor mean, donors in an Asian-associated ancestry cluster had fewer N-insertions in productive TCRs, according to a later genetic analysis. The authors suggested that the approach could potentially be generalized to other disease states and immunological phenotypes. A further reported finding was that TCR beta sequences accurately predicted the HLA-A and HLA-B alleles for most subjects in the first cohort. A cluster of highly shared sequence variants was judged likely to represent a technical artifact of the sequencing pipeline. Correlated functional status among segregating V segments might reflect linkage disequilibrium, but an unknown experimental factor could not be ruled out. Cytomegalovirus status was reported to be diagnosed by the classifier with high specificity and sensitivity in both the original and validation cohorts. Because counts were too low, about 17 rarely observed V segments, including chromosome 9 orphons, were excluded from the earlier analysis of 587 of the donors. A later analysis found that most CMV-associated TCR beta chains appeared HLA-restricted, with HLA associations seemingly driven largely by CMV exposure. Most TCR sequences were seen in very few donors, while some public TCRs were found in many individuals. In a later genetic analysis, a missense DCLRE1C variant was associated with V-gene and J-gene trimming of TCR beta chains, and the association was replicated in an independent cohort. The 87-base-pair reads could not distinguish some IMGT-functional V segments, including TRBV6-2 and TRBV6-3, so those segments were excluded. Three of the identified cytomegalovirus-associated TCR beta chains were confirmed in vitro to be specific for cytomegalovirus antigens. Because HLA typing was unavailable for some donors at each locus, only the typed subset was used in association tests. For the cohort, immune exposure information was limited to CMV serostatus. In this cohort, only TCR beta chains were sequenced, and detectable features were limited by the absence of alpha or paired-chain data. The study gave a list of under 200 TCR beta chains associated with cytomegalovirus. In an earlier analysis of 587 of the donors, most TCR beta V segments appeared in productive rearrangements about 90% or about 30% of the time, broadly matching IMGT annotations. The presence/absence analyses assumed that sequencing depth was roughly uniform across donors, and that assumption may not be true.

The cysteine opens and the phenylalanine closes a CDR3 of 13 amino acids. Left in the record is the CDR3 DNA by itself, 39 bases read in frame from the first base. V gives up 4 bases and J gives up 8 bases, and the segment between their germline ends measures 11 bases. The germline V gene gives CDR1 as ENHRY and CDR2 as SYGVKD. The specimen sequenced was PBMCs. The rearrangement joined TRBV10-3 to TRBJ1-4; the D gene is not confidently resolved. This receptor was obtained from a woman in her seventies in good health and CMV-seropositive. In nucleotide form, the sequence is TGTGCCATCAGTGTCGGGGTTGGGGAAAAACTGTTTTTT. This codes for CAISVGVGEKLFF.